The clone carrying this TCR beta chain was seen at least ten times. This record comes from a study of identical twins. The V gene's germline CDR1 is SQVTM and CDR2 ANQGSEA. V lost 5 bases and J lost 4, with 14 bases in between. The CDR3 is 14 amino acids. TCRdb redid the calling of the 5' RACE reads with MiXCR, one entry per CDR3 protein. The data show 350,000 to 600,000 distinct CDR3 sequences, with 11% to 15% seen just once and over 0.5% held by the top ten. These data were also reused for a study on yellow fever vaccine responses in identical twins.

Input material: CD4+ T cells sorted from blood. The genes are TRBV29-1 and TRBJ2-2, with a possible D match to TRBD1 (6 bases). This receptor was taken from a woman between 18 and 30 years old in good health. The DNA for the CDR3 is TGCAGCGTTACAGACAGGTTAGGCACCGGGGAGCTGTTTTTT. It is translated as CSVTDRLGTGELFF.